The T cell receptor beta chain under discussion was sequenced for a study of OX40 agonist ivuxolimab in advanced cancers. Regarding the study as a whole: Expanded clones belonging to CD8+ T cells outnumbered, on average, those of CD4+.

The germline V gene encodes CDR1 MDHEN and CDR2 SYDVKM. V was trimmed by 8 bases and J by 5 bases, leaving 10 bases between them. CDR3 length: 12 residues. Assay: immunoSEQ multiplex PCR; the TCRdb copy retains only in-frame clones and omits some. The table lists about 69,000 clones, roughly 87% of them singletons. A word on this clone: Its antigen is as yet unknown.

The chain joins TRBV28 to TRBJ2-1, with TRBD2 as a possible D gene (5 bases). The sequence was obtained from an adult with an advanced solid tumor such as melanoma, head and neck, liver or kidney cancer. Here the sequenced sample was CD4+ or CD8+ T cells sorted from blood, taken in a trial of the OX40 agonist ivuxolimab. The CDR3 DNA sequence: TGTGCCAGCGAGGGTAGCCACAATGAGCAGTTCTTC. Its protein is CASEGSHNEQFF.